These 19 T cell receptor beta chains originate from one sample sequenced in a study of blood T cell repertoires in COVID-19. The repertoire was sequenced with immunoSEQ multiplex PCR; TCRdb's copy has only in-frame clones and lacks some. The sample has some 73,000 clones; 85% are singletons. The sequenced sample was peripheral blood. These TCRs come from a man over 45 with COVID-19, enrolled during active disease.

V gene TRBV28 combines with J gene TRBJ1-6; 11 bases match TRBD1. The CDR3 extends over 15 amino acids. V lost 5 bases to trimming and J lost 7 bases; unmatched junction nucleotides: 4. Germline-derived CDR1 and CDR2 are MDHEN and SYDVKM. The CDR3 spells CASSGGQGGNSPLHF. CDR3 bases: TGTGCCAGCAGTGGGGGACAGGGGGGAAATTCACCCCTCCACTTT.

This clone was counted only a few times. The chain links TRBV19 to TRBJ1-1; 8 bases line up with TRBD1. CDR3 length: 14 amino acids. The trim removed 5 bases at V and 4 bases at J, leaving 6 bases unmatched. The germline V gene encodes CDR1 LNHDA and CDR2 SQIVND (reference sequence). CDR3 residues: CASSPQGAVTEAFF. CDR3 in DNA: TGTGCCAGTAGTCCCCAGGGGGCTGTCACTGAAGCTTTCTTT.

The V and J genes are TRBV7-6 and TRBJ1-1; 7 positions agree with TRBD1. The V gene end was trimmed by 0 bases and the J gene end by 4 bases; junction bases not matched to a gene: 5. The CDR3 consists of 15 residues. Germline assignment: CDR1 SGHVS and CDR2 FNYEAQ. This CDR3 reads CASSLAYRGSTEAFF. The CDR3 nucleotides read TGTGCCAGCAGCTTAGCTTACAGGGGTAGCACTGAAGCTTTCTTT.

This chain connects TRBV9 to TRBJ2-3; perhaps TRBD1 as D (5 bases). The CDR3 totals 13 residues. V was pared by 4 bases and J by 3 bases, with 9 bases between. In germline, CDR1 is SGDLS, CDR2 YYNGEE. CDR3 loop: CASSPQGTDTQYF. The DNA for the CDR3 is TGTGCCAGCAGCCCGCAGGGAACAGATACGCAGTATTTT.

V gene TRBV5-1 combines with J gene TRBJ2-1; the match to TRBD2 covers 9 bases. The length of the CDR3 is 14 residues. V shed 3 bases and J 4 bases; nucleotides not matched to a gene: 2. Germline lookup yields CDR1 SGHRS and CDR2 YFSETQ. As DNA, the CDR3 is TGCGCCAGCAGCTCGAGCGGGGGGTACAATGAGCAGTTCTTC. Translated: CASSSSGGYNEQFF.

V and J are TRBV5-8 and TRBJ1-4; D might be TRBD1 (5 bases). V lost 6 bases and J 10 bases, leaving 22 bases between the germline ends. Germline lookup yields CDR1 SGHTS and CDR2 YDEGEE. The CDR3 extends over 15 amino acids. CDR3 loop: CASTFGAAAGGKLFF. For the CDR3, the DNA is TGTGCCAGCACCTTTGGGGCAGCCGCGGGAGGAAAACTGTTTTTT.

This clone came up once. The chain uses TRBV6-5 and TRBJ2-7; 10 nucleotides line up with TRBD1. The CDR3 sequence is 14 residues long. The trim removed 4 bases at V and 3 bases at J, leaving 3 bases unmatched. Germline-derived CDR1 and CDR2 are MNHEY and SVGAGI. The CDR3 loop is CASSSGQGNYEQYF. CDR3 in DNA: TGTGCCAGCAGTTCGGGACAGGGGAACTACGAGCAGTACTTC.

The chain carries TRBV28 and TRBJ1-5, with 10 bases lining up with TRBD1. The CDR3 runs to 16 residues. After removal of 6 bases from V and 7 bases from J, the junction contained 12 bases not matched to a gene. Germline lookup yields CDR1 MDHEN and CDR2 SYDVKM. CDR3 bases: TGTGCCAGCAGGATTTCCGGGACAGGGGACCACCAGCCCCAGCATTTT. It yields the protein CASRISGTGDHQPQHF.

The rearrangement links TRBV5-1 to TRBJ1-2, with a tentative D call TRBD1 (6 bases). The ends were cut back, 7 bases at V and 3 bases at J, with 16 bases in the middle. From germline, CDR1 is SGHRS and CDR2 YFSETQ. This CDR3 spans 14 amino acids. The CDR3 region is CASARNREYYGYTF. CDR3 sequence (DNA): TGCGCCAGCGCCAGAAACAGGGAGTACTATGGCTACACCTTC.

The rearrangement joins TRBV2 to TRBJ2-1; 9 bases match TRBD2. Germline V gene sequence: CDR1 SNHLY, CDR2 FYNNEI. The CDR3 totals 15 residues. Trimming at V came to 7 bases and at J to 1 base, leaving 5 bases not matched to a gene. The CDR3 sequence: CASKPLAGSYNEQFF. In nucleotides, the CDR3 is TGTGCCAGCAAACCCCTAGCGGGATCCTACAATGAGCAGTTCTTC.

This clone occurred a few times. The chain links TRBV5-4 to TRBJ2-7, with D possibly TRBD2 on 5 matching bases. V was cut by 2 bases and J by 3 bases, with 12 bases left in between. Per germline, CDR1 SGHNT and CDR2 YYREEE (reference sequence). This CDR3 spans 14 amino acids. Written as DNA, the CDR3 is TGTGCCAGCAGCTTCCGGGGTGCCTACTACGAGCAGTACTTC. Translation gives CASSFRGAYYEQYF.

The rearrangement joins TRBV18 to TRBJ1-5; 10 nucleotides match TRBD1. The CDR3 covers 15 residues. Per the germline V gene, CDR1 is KGHSH and CDR2 is LQKENI. J lost 2 bases, V lost 6 bases, and 4 bases had no gene match. CDR3 DNA: TGTGCCAGCTCCCCCGGGACAGGGGGCAATCAGCCCCAGCATTTT. Its protein is CASSPGTGGNQPQHF.

The rearrangement joins TRBV19 to TRBJ2-1, with D unresolved. The CDR3 loop spans 14 amino acids. V shed 5 bases and J shed 0 bases, with 8 bases lying between them. Per the germline V gene, CDR1 is LNHDA and CDR2 is SQIVND (reference sequence). CDR3 residues: CASSSSSSYNEQFF. The CDR3 DNA follows: TGTGCCAGTAGTTCGTCGAGCTCCTACAATGAGCAGTTCTTC.

This clone was picked up a small number of times. The chain uses TRBV6-6 and TRBJ1-1; D remains ambiguous. The CDR3 is 15 residues long. Trimming shortened V by 0 bases and J by 3 bases, and 11 bases separated the two germline ends. Germline values: CDR1 MNHNY, CDR2 SVGAGI (reference sequence). DNA for the CDR3: TGTGCCAGCAGTTACTCGCGGGTTAAGGACACTGAAGCTTTCTTT. Its translation: CASSYSRVKDTEAFF.

The chain employs TRBV30 and TRBJ2-1, with D possibly being TRBD2 (6 bases). This CDR3 comprises 15 residues. From germline, CDR1 is GTSNPN and CDR2 SVGIG (reference sequence). V was clipped by 4 bases and J by 7 bases, with 20 bases between them. The CDR3 loop reads CAWTYGRSVWNEQFF. CDR3 sequence (DNA): TGTGCCTGGACCTACGGGAGAAGTGTTTGGAATGAGCAGTTCTTC.

The chain combines TRBV11-2 with TRBJ2-1, with 8 bases lining up with TRBD2. Germline loops: CDR1 SGHAT, CDR2 FQNNGV. This CDR3 is built from 16 residues. V gave up 5 bases and J gave up 4 bases; unmatched junction bases: 10. The CDR3: CASSPAGTRVYNEQFF. The DNA for the CDR3 is TGTGCCAGCAGCCCCGCCGGGACTAGGGTTTACAATGAGCAGTTCTTC. Full variable domain (missing parts from reference TRBV11-2 and TRBJ2-1): EAGVAQSPRYKIIEKRQSVAFWCNPISGHATLYWYQQILGQGPKLLIQFQNNGVVDDSQLPKDRFSAERLKGVDSTLKIQPAKLEDSAVYLCASSPAGTRVYNEQFFGPGTRLTVL.

This clone has only one observation. This chain connects TRBV9 to TRBJ2-7, with a possible D match to TRBD1 (8 bases). V was trimmed by 0 bases and J by 7 bases, leaving 26 bases between them. CDR3 size: 18 residues. Germline V gene lookup returns CDR1 SGDLS and CDR2 YYNGEE. The CDR3 sequence: CASSVDPGGQGPLGEQYF. The DNA of the CDR3 is TGTGCCAGCAGCGTAGATCCGGGAGGACAGGGCCCCCTGGGGGAGCAGTACTTC.

This rearrangement joins TRBV19 to TRBJ2-7; maybe TRBD2 (6 bases). The germline V and J ends were trimmed by 4 bases and 4 bases, with 14 bases remaining between them. Germline V gives CDR1 LNHDA, CDR2 SQIVND (reference sequence). The CDR3 is 14 residues long. CDR3 bases: TGTGCCAGTAGTAAAAGGCGGGGAGATTACGAGCAGTACTTC. Amino acids: CASSKRRGDYEQYF.

The chain links TRBV12-3 or TRBV12-4 to TRBJ1-5, with D uncertain. V lost 3 bases to trimming and J lost 6 bases, with 9 bases between them. The CDR3 consists of 13 residues. This chain's CDR3 is CASSFKEGQPQHF. The CDR3 bases are TGTGCCAGCAGTTTCAAGGAGGGTCAGCCCCAGCATTTT.